This passage covers 10 T cell receptor beta chains from one sample sequenced in a study of blood T cell repertoires in COVID-19. The repertoire was sequenced with immunoSEQ multiplex PCR; TCRdb's copy has only in-frame clones and lacks some. The top ten hold approximately 2.1% of the sample, which has around 250,000 clones, roughly 89% seen once. The specimen was peripheral blood. The receptors here all came from a woman aged 55-70 years with COVID-19, enrolled during active disease.

The rearrangement links TRBV29-1 to TRBJ1-1; 8 bases align to TRBD1. CDR3 length: 13 amino acids. V trimming: 6 bases; J trimming: 3 bases; junction bases outside the gene matches: 6. CDR1 is SQVTM, CDR2 ANQGSEA, per germline. DNA for the CDR3: TGCAGCGTAATCGACAGGGGTTACACTGAAGCTTTCTTT. Its protein product is CSVIDRGYTEAFF.

This chain uses TRBV7-9 with TRBJ1-2; TRBD1 matches at 10 bases. The CDR3 spans 14 residues. The germline V gene has CDR1 SEHNR and CDR2 FQNEAQ (reference sequence). V lost 7 bases, J lost 8 bases, and 10 bases stayed unmatched. CDR3 sequence reads: CASTVGQGTGGYTF. In DNA, the CDR3 is TGTGCCAGCACCGTGGGACAGGGGACGGGGGGCTACACCTTC. Looking up the rest from reference TRBV7-9 and TRBJ1-2 gives the full variable domain: DTGVSQNPRHKITKRGQNVTFRCDPISEHNRLYWYRQTLGQGPEFLTYFQNEAQLEKSRLLSDRFSAERPKGSFSTLEIQRTEQGDSAMYLCASTVGQGTGGYTFGSGTRLTVV.

This chain joins TRBV3-1 (or the pseudogene TRBV3-2) and TRBJ1-4, with 9 nucleotides matching TRBD1. Losses at the gene ends were 3 bases for V and 7 bases for J; bases not matched to a gene: 6. CDR3 length: 15 residues. Germline-derived CDR1 and CDR2 are LGHDT and YNNKEL (reference sequence). The CDR3 here is CASSQVGQGSEKLFF. The CDR3 DNA follows: TGTGCCAGCAGCCAGGTTGGACAGGGGAGTGAAAAACTGTTTTTT.

In DNA form, the CDR3 reads TGTGCCAGCAGTTACAATCGGGGGTTTGGAGACAATGAGCAGTTCTTC. Translation gives CASSYNRGFGDNEQFF. V usage is TRBV6-5 and J usage is TRBJ2-1; D may be TRBD2 (6 bases). The CDR3 spans 16 residues. V gave up 2 bases and J gave up 5 bases, with 16 bases separating them. Germline loops: CDR1 MNHEY, CDR2 SVGAGI.

V gene TRBV4-3 combines with J gene TRBJ1-2, with unresolved D. The CDR3 sequence is 16 residues long. Per the germline V gene, CDR1 is LGHNA and CDR2 is YSLEER. The ends were cut back, 0 bases at V and 4 bases at J, with 15 bases in the middle. The CDR3 region is CASSQEALRPIYGYTF. The CDR3 DNA is TGCGCCAGCAGCCAAGAAGCGCTGAGACCGATCTATGGCTACACCTTC.

In its sample, this clone was seen a few times. V is TRBV19 and J is TRBJ1-6; TRBD1 matches at 8 bases. The J segment lost 7 bases and the V segment lost 7 bases, leaving 9 bases of the junction unmatched. From germline, CDR1 is LNHDA and CDR2 SQIVND (reference sequence). The CDR3 contains 15 residues. Here the CDR3 reads CASKDEGQANSPLHF. The CDR3 DNA sequence: TGTGCCAGTAAGGACGAGGGACAGGCAAATTCACCCCTCCACTTT. Complete variable domain (other parts from reference TRBV19 and TRBJ1-6): DGGITQSPKYLFRKEGQNVTLSCEQNLNHDAMYWYRQDPGQGLRLIYYSQIVNDFQKGDIAEGYSVSREKKESFPLTVTSAQKNPTAFYLCASKDEGQANSPLHFGNGTRLTVT.

The gene calls are TRBV7-2 and TRBJ2-7; tentative D call: TRBD2 (5 bases). Germline CDR1 SGHTA, CDR2 FQGNSA. CDR3 size: 13 residues. V gave up 1 base and J gave up 9 bases, with 13 bases separating them. The CDR3 here is CASSLDAGRGQYF. The CDR3 nucleotides are TGTGCCAGCAGCTTAGACGCGGGCCGCGGGCAGTACTTC.

The J gene is TRBJ2-1, the V gene TRBV9; 10 bases map to TRBD2. Germline loops: CDR1 SGDLS, CDR2 YYNGEE. With V trimmed by 4 bases and J by 9 bases, 10 bases remained unmatched. The CDR3 contains 15 residues. The CDR3: CASSRGLAALGEQFF. For the CDR3, the DNA is TGTGCCAGCAGCAGAGGACTAGCGGCTTTGGGTGAGCAGTTCTTC. The full variable domain, with the rest looked up from reference TRBV9 and TRBJ2-1, is DSGVTQTPKHLITATGQRVTLRCSPRSGDLSVYWYQQSLDQGLQFLIQYYNGEERAKGNILERFSAQQFPDLHSELNLSSLELGDSALYFCASSRGLAALGEQFFGPGTRLTVL.

J is TRBJ1-3 and V is TRBV19, with D maybe TRBD1 (5 bases). The germline CDR1 and CDR2 sequences are LNHDA and SQIVND (reference sequence). The length of the CDR3 is 16 residues. Trimming cost V 1 base and J 0 bases, with 10 bases left between them. CDR3: CASSIVQGISGNTIYF. The CDR3, as DNA: TGTGCCAGTAGTATAGTCCAGGGAATCTCTGGAAACACCATATATTTT.

V and J are TRBV30 and TRBJ1-4; 8 bases match TRBD1. Trimming at V came to 2 bases and at J to 4 bases, leaving 6 bases not matched to a gene. CDR3 size: 15 residues. Germline values: CDR1 GTSNPN, CDR2 SVGIG (reference sequence). The CDR3 sequence is CAWSPGQGINEKLFF. Written as DNA, the CDR3 is TGTGCCTGGAGTCCTGGACAGGGTATTAATGAAAAACTGTTTTTT.